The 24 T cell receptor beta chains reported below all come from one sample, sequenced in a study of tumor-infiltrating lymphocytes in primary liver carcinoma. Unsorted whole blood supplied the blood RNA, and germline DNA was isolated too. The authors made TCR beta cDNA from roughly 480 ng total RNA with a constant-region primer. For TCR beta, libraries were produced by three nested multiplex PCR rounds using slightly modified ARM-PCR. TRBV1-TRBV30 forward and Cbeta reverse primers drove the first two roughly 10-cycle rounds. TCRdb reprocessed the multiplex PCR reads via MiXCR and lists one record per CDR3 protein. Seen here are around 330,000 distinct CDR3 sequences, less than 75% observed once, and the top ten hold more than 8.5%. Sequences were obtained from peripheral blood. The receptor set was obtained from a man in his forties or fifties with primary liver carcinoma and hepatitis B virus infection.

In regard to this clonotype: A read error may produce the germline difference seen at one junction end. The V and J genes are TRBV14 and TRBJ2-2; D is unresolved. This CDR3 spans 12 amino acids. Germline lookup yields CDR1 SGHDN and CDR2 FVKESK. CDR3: CASGPNIGELFF. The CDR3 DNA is TGTGCCAGTGGCCCGAACATCGGGGAGCTGTTTTTT.

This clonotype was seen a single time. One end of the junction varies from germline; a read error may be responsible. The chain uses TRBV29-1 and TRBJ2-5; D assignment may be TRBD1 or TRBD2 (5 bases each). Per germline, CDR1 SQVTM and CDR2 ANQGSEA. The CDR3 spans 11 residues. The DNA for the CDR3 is TGTAACGTTGAAAGGGACGAGACCCAGTACTTC. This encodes CNVERDETQYF.

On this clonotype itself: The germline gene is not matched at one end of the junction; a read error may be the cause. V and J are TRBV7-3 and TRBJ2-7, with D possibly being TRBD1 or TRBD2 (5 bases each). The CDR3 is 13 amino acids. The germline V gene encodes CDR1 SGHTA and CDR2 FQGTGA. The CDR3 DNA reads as TGTGTCAGCAGCTTAAGGGACGGCTACGAGCAGTACTTC. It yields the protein CVSSLRDGYEQYF.

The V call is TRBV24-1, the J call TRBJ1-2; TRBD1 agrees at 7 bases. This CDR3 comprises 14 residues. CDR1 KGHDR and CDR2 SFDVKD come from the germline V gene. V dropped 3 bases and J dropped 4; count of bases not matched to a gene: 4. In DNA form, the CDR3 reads TGTGCCACCAGTGATGGGACAGCGGGCTATGGCTACACCTTC. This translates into CATSDGTAGYGYTF.

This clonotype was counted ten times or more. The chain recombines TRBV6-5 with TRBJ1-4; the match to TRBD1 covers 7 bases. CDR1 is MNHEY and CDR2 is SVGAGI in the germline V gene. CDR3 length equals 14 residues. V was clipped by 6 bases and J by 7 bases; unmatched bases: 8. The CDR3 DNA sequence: TGTGCCAGCAGCCTCTTACAGGGGAGTGAAAAACTGTTTTTT. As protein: CASSLLQGSEKLFF.

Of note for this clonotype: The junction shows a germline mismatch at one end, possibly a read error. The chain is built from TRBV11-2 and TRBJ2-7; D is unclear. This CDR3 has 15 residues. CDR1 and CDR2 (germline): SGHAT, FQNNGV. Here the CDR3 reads CASSLGTMPTEEQYF. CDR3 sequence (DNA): TGTGCCAGCAGCTTGGGAACAATGCCTACGGAAGAGCAGTACTTT.

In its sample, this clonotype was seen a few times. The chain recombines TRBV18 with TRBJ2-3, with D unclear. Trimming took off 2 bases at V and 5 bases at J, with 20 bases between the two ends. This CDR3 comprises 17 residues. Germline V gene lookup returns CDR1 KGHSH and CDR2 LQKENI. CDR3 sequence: CASSPMRVRHSEDTQYF. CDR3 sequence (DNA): TGTGCCAGCTCACCAATGAGAGTCCGGCATTCGGAAGATACGCAGTATTTT.

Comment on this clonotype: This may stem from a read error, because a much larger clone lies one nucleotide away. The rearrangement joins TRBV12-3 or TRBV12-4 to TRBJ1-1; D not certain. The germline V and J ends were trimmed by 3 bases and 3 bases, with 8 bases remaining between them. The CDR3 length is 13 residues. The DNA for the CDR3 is TGTGCCAGCAGTTTCACCGGAGACACTGAAGCTTTCTTT. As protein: CASSFTGDTEAFF.

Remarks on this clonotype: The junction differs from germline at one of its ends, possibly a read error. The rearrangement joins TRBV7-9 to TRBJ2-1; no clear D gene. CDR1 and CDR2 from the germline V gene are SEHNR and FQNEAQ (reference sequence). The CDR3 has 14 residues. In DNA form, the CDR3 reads TGTGCCAGCAGCGAACCAGGCTCGGTCAATGTGCAGTTCTTC. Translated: CASSEPGSVNVQFF.

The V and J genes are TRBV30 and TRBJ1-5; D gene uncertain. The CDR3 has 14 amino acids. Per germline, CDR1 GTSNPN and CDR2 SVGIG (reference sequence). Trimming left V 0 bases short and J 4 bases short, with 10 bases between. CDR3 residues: CAWSVGSANQPQHF. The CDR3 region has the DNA TGTGCCTGGAGTGTTGGCAGCGCAAATCAGCCCCAGCATTTT.

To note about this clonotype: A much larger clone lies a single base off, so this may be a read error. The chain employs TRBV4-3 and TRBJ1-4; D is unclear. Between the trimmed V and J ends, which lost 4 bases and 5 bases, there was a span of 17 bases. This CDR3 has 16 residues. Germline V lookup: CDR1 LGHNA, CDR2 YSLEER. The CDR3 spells CASSLATSYINEKLFF. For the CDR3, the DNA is TGCGCCAGCAGCCTCGCCACCAGTTATATCAATGAAAAACTGTTTTTT.

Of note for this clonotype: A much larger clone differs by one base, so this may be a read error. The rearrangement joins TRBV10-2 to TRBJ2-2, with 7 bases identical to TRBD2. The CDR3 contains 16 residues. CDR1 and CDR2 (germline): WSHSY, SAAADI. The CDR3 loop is CASSDLGGRGTGEPFF. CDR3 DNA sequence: TGCGCCAGCAGTGACCTGGGGGGGAGAGGCACCGGGGAGCCGTTTTTT.

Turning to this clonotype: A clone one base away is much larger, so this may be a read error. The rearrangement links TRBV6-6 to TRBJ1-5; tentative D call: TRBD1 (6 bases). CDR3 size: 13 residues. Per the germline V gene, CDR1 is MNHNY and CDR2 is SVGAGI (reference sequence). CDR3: CASRDTGTQLQHF. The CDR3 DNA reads TGTGCCAGCAGGGACACAGGGACGCAGCTCCAGCATTTT.

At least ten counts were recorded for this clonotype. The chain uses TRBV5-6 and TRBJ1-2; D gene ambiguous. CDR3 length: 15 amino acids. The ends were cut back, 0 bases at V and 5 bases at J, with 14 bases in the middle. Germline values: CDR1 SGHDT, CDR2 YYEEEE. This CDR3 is CASSLGQNVLYGYTF. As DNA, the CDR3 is TGTGCCAGCAGCTTGGGTCAGAACGTCTTATATGGCTACACCTTC.

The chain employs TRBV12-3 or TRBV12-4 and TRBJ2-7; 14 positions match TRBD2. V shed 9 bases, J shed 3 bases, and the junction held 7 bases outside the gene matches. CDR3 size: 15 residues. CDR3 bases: TGTGCCAGAAGCCCTGGGACTAGCGGGAGCTACGAGCAGTACTTC. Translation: CARSPGTSGSYEQYF.

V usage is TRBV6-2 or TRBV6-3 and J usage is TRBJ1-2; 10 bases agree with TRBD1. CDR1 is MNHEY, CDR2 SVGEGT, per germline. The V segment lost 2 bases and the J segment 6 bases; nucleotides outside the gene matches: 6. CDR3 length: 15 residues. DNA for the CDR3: TGTGCCAGCAGTTACGGACAGGGGGTATTCGATGGCTACACCTTC. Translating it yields CASSYGQGVFDGYTF.

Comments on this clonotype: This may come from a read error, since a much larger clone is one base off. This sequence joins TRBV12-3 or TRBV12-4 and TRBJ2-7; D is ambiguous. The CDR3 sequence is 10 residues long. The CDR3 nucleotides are TGTGCCAGCAGTGGCTACGACCAGTACTTC. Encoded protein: CASSGYDQYF.

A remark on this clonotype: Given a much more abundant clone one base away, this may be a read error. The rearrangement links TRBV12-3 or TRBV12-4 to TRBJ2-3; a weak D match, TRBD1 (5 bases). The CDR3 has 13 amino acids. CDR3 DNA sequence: TGTGCCAGCAGTACTGACAGCACAGATAAGCAGTATTTT. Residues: CASSTDSTDKQYF.

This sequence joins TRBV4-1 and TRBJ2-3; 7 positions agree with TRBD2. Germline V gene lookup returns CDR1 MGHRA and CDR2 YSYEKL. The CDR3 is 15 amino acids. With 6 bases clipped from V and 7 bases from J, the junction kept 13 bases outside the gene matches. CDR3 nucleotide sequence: TGCGCCAGCAGTCTGGGGACTACCGGGAGTAATACGCAGTATTTT. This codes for CASSLGTTGSNTQYF.

The CDR3, as DNA: TGTGCCATCAGGACAGGGGGGGTGCATAAGACTGAAGCTTTCTTT. The encoded protein is CAIRTGGVHKTEAFF. V usage is TRBV10-3 and J usage is TRBJ1-1; 9 positions agree with TRBD1. V shed 6 bases, J shed 5 bases, and the junction held 10 bases outside the gene matches. The CDR3 has 15 amino acids. Germline-derived CDR1 and CDR2 are ENHRY and SYGVKD.

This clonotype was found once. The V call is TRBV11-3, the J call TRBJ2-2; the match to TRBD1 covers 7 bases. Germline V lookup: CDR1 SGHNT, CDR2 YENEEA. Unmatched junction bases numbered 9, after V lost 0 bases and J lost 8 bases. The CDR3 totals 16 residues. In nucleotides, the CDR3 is TGTGCCAGCAGCTTAGACGGCCTAGGGGGCACAGGGGAGCTGTTTTTT. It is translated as CASSLDGLGGTGELFF.

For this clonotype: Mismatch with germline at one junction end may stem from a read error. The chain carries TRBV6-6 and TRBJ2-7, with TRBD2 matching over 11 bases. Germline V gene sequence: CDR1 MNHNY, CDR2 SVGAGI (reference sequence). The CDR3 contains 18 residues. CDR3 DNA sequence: TGTGCCAGCAGTCACTCAGGACTAGCGGGCTTAAGCTCCTACGAGCAGTACTTC. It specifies CASSHSGLAGLSSYEQYF.

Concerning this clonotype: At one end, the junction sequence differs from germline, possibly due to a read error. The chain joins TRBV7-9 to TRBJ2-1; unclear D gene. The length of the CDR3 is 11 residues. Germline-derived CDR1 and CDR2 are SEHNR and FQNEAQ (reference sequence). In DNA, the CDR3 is TGTGCCAGCAGATTAGATGATGAGCAGTTCTTC. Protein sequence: CASRLDDEQFF.

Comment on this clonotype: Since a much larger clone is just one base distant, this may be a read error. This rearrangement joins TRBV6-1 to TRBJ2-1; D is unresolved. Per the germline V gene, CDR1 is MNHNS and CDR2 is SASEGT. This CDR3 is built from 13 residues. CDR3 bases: TGTACCAGCAGTGAGAGGCGCCGCAATGAGCAGTTCTTC. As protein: CTSSERRRNEQFF.